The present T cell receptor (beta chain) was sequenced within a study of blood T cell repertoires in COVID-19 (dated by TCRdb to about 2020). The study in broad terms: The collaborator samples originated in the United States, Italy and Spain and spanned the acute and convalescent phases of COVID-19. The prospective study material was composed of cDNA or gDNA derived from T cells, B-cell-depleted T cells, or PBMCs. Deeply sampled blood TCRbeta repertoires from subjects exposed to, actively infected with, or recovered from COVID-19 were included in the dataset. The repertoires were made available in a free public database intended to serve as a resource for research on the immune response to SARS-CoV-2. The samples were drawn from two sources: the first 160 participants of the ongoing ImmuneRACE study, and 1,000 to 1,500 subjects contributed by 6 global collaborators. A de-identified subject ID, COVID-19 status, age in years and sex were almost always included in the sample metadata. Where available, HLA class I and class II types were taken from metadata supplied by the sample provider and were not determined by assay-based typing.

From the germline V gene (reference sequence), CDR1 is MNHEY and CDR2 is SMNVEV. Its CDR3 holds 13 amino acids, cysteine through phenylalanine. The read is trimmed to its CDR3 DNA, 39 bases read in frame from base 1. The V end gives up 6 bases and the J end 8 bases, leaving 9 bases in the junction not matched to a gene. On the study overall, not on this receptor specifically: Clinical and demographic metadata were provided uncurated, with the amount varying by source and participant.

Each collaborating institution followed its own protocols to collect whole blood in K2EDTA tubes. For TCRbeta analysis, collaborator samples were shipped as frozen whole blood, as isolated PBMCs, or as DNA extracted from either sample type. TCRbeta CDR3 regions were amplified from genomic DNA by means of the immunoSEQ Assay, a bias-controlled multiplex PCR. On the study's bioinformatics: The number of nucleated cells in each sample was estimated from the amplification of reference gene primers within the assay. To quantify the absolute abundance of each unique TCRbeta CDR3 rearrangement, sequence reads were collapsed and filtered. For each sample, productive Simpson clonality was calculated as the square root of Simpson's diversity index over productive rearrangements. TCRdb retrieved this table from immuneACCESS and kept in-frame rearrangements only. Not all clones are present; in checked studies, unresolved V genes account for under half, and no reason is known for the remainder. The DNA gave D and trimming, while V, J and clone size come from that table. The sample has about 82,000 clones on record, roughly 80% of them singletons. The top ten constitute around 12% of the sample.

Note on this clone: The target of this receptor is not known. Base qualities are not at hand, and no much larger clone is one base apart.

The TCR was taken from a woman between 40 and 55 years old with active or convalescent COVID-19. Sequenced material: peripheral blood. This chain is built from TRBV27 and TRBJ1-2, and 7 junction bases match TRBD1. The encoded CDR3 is CASRTTGSGGYTF. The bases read TGTGCCAGCAGGACGACAGGGAGTGGCGGCTACACCTTC.